This TCR beta chain was sequenced during a study of T cells in Graves' hyperthyroidism and ophthalmopathy. Study-wide findings and caveats: Peripheral blood also featured most of the thyroid clonotypes expanded above 0.001.

Template material for amplifying TCR beta CDR3 regions consisted of RNA transcripts. Researchers ran a first-round RT-PCR on the TCR CDR3 using the HTBI primer set. A single record per CDR3 protein comes from TCRdb applying MiXCR to the multiplex PCR reads. The sample has about 500,000 distinct CDR3 sequences, 16% seen once. The germline V gene has CDR1 MNHNS and CDR2 SASEGT. Trimming removed 6 bases at V and 0 bases at J, with 11 bases between. The CDR3 runs to 14 residues. This clonotype has more than one count but fewer than ten. No antigen is known for it. The sequence came from a woman aged 25 to 39 with Graves' ophthalmopathy. The chain carries TRBV6-1 and TRBJ1-2; D not certain. Sequences were obtained from blood. The DNA of the CDR3 is TGTGCCAGCAGCCCAGCATCGGCTAACTATGGCTACACCTTC. Translated: CASSPASANYGYTF.